Listed here are 2 T cell receptor beta chains from one sample, sequenced in a study of cytotoxic CD8 clonotypes in ibrutinib-treated CLL. Produced via immunoSEQ multiplex PCR; TCRdb's table is partial and in-frame only. The table lists 130,000 or so clones, approximately 81% of them singletons, with more than 10% in the top ten. Sequencing used PBMCs, obtained after 12 months of ibrutinib treatment. The receptors come from a human donor with chronic lymphocytic leukemia.

This chain uses TRBV19 with TRBJ1-2; D not resolved. This CDR3 has 13 residues. Germline V CDR1 and CDR2: LNHDA, SQIVND (reference sequence). The V end was cut by 3 bases, the J end by 0 bases, with 5 bases between. Written as DNA, the CDR3 is TGTGCCAGTAGTATCGATGCTAACTATGGCTACACCTTC. Protein sequence: CASSIDANYGYTF.

The V call is TRBV14, the J call TRBJ2-1, with TRBD2 identical over 9 bases. Per germline, CDR1 SGHDN and CDR2 FVKESK. Trimming at V came to 1 base and at J to 3 bases, leaving 4 bases not matched to a gene. This CDR3 has 16 residues. CDR3 sequence (DNA): TGTGCCAGCAGCCAAGGAACTAGCGGGTTCTACAATGAGCAGTTCTTC. This encodes CASSQGTSGFYNEQFF. The complete variable domain, with remaining parts taken from reference TRBV14 and TRBJ2-1, reads EAGVTQFPSHSVIEKGQTVTLRCDPISGHDNLYWYRRVMGKEIKFLLHFVKESKQDESGMPNNRFLAERTGGTYSTLKVQPAELEDSGVYFCASSQGTSGFYNEQFFGPGTRLTVL.